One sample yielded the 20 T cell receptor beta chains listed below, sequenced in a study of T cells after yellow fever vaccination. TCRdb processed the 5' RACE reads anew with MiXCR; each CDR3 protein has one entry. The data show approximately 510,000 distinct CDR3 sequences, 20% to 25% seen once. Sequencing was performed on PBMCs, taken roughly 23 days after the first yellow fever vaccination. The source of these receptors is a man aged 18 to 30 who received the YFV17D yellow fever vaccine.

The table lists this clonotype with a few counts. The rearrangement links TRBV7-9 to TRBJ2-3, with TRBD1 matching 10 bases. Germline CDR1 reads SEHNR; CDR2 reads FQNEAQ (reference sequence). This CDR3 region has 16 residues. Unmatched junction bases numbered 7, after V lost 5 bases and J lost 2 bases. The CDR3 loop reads CASSRDRGLLTDTQYF. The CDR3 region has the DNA TGTGCCAGCAGCCGGGACAGGGGTCTCCTCACAGATACGCAGTATTTT.

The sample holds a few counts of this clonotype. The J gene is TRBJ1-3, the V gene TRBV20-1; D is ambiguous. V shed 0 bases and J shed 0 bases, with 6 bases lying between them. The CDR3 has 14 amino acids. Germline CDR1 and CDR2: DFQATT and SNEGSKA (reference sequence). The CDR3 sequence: CSARDGFSGNTIYF. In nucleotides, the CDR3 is TGCAGTGCTAGAGATGGGTTCTCTGGAAACACCATATATTTT.

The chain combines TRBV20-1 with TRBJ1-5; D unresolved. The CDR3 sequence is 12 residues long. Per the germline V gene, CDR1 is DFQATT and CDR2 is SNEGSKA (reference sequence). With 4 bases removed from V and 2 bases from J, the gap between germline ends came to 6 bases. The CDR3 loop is CSATVGNQPQHF. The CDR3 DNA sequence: TGCAGTGCTACGGTGGGCAATCAGCCCCAGCATTTT.

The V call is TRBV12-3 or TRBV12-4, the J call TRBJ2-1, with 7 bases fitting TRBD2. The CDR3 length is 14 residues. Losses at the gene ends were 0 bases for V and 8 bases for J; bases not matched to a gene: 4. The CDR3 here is CASSLAGGEYEQFF. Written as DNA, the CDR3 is TGTGCCAGCAGTTTAGCGGGGGGGGAGTATGAGCAGTTCTTC.

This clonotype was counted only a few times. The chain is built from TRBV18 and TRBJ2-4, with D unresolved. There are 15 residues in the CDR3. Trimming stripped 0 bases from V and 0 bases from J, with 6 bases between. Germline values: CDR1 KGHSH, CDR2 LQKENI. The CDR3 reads CASSPPGLAKNIQYF. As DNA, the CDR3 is TGTGCCAGCTCACCACCTGGCCTAGCCAAAAACATTCAGTACTTC.

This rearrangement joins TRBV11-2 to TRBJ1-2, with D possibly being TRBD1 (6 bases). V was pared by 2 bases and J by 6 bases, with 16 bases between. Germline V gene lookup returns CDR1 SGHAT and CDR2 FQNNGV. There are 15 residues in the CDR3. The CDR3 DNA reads TGTGCCAGCAGCTTACGCAGGGGATTGGATAATGGCTACACCTTC. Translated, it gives CASSLRRGLDNGYTF.

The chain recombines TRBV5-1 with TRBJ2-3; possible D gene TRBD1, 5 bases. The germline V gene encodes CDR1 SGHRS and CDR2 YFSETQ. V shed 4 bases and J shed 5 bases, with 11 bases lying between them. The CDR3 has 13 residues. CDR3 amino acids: CASSLRQLDTQYF. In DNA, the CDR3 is TGCGCCAGCAGCCTCCGACAGTTAGATACGCAGTATTTT.

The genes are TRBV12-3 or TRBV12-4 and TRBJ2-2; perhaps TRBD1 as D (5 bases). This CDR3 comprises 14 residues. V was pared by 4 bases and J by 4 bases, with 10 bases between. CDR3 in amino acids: CASSSDSPTGELFF. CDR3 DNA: TGTGCCAGCAGTTCCGACAGCCCCACCGGGGAGCTGTTTTTT.

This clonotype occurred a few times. The CDR3 coding sequence is TGCGCCAGTTCGCCGGGTGACTTTAGCAATCAGCCCCAGCATTTT. Its translation: CASSPGDFSNQPQHF. This chain uses TRBV5-1 with TRBJ1-5, with no clear D. The CDR3 contains 15 residues. Germline lookup yields CDR1 SGHRS and CDR2 YFSETQ. Trimming pared 8 bases from V and 0 bases from J, leaving 15 bases between.

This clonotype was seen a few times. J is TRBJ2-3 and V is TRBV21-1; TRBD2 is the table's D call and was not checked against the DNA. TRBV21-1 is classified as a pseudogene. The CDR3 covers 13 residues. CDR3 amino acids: CASSHRSTDTQYF. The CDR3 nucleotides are TGTGCCAGCAGCCACCGCTCCACAGATACGCAGTATTTT.

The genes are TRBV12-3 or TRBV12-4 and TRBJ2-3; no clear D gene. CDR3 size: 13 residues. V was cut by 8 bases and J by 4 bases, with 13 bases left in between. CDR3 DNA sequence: TGTGCCAGCCGCTCCGTGGGCCCAGATACGCAGTATTTT. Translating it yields CASRSVGPDTQYF.

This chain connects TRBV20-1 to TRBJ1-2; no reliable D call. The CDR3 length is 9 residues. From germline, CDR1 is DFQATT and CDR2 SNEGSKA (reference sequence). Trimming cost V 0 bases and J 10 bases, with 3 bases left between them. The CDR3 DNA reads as TGCAGTGCTAGAGATGCCTACACCTTC. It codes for CSARDAYTF.

The CDR3, as DNA: TGTGCCAGCAGCTCACAGGGGGGGGAGCTGTTTTTT. Translation gives CASSSQGGELFF. This sequence joins TRBV7-3 and TRBJ2-2, with TRBD1 matching over 7 bases. The CDR3 totals 12 residues. The V segment lost 4 bases and the J segment 8 bases; nucleotides outside the gene matches: 1. CDR1 SGHTA and CDR2 FQGTGA come from the germline V gene. Variable domain in full (rest from reference TRBV7-3 and TRBJ2-2): GAGVSQTPSNKVTEKGKYVELRCDPISGHTALYWYRQSLGQGPEFLIYFQGTGAADDSGLPNDRFFAVRPEGSVSTLKIQRTERGDSAVYLCASSSQGGELFFGEGSRLTVL.

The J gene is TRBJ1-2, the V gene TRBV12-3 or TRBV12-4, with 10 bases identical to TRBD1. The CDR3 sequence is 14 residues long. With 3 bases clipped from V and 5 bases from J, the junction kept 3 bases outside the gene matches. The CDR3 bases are TGTGCCAGCAGTTTTTCGGGACAGGGGTATGGCTACACCTTC. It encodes CASSFSGQGYGYTF.

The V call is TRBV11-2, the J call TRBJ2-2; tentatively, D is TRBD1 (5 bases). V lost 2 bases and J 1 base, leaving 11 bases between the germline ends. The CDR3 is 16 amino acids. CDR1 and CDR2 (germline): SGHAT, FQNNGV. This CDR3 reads CASSLTWTQNTGELFF. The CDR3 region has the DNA TGTGCCAGCAGCTTAACTTGGACACAGAACACCGGGGAGCTGTTTTTT. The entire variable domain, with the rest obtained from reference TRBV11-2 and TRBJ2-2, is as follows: EAGVAQSPRYKIIEKRQSVAFWCNPISGHATLYWYQQILGQGPKLLIQFQNNGVVDDSQLPKDRFSAERLKGVDSTLKIQPAKLEDSAVYLCASSLTWTQNTGELFFGEGSRLTVL.

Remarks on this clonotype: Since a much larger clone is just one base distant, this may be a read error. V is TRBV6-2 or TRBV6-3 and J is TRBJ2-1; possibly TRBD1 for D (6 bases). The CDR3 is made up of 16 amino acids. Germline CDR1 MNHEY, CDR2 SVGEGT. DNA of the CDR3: TGTGCCAGCAGTAGAGGCTTGGGGGCGTCGAAGAATGAGCAGCTCTTC. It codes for CASSRGLGASKNEQLF.

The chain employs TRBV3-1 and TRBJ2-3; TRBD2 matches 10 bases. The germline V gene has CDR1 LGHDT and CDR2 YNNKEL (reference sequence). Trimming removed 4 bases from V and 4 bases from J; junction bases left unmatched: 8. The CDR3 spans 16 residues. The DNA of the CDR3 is TGTGCCAGCAGCCGTAGACGACTAGCGGGCTCAGATACGCAGTATTTT. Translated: CASSRRRLAGSDTQYF.

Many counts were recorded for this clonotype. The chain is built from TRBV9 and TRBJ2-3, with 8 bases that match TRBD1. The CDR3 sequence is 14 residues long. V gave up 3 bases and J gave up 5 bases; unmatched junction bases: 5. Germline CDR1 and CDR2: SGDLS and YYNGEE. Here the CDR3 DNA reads TGTGCCAGCAGCGACGGACAGGGCGGAGATACGCAGTATTTT. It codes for CASSDGQGGDTQYF.

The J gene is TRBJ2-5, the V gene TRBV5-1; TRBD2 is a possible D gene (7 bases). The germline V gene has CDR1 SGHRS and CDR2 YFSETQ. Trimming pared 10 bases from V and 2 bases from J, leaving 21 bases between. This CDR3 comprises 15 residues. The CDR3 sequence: CASSRGASGQETQYF. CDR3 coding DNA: TGCGCCTCATCCCGGGGGGCTAGCGGACAAGAGACCCAGTACTTC.

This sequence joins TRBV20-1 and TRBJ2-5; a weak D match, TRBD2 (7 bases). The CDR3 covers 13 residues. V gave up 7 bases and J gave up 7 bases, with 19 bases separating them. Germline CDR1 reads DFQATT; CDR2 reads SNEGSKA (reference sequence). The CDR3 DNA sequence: TGCAGTGATCGCCGCGGGGGCTTGGGGACCCAGTACTTC. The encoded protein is CSDRRGGLGTQYF.